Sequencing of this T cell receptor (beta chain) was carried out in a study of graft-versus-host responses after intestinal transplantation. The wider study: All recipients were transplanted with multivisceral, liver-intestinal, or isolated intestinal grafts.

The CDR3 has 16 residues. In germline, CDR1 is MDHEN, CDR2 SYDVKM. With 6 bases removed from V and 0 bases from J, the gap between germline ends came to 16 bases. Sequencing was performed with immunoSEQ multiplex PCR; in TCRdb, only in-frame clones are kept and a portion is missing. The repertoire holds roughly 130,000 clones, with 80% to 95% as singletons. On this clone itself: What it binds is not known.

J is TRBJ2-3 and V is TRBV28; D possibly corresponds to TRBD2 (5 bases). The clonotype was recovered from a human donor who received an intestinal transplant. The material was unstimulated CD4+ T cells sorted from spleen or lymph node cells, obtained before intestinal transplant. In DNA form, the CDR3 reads TGTGCCAGCAGACGTAGGCGGGTCCCTAGCACAGATACGCAGTATTTT. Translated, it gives CASRRRRVPSTDTQYF. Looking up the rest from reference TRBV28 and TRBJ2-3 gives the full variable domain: DVKVTQSSRYLVKRTGEKVFLECVQDMDHENMFWYRQDPGLGLRLIYFSYDVKMKEKGDIPEGYSVSREKKERFSLILESASTNQTSMYLCASRRRRVPSTDTQYFGPGTRLTVL.